This paragraph reports one T cell receptor (beta chain). As yet, its antigen is unknown. At one end, the junction sequence differs from germline, possibly due to a read error. CDR3 length equals 17 residues. Germline V gives CDR1 LGHNA, CDR2 YSLEER. This sample was included in a study of tumor and adjacent non-tumor tissue in lung cancer. Study details: Each sample yielded 4 million to 4.5 million productive TCRbeta reads on average.

RNA was extracted from bulk tissue without any cell sorting. General study findings and limits: Top 100 clones took a larger repertoire share in normal lung. Compared with tumor, normal lung showed significantly lower TCR diversity.

Three rounds of nested PCR, following a modified ARM-PCR protocol, produced the TCRbeta library. TCRdb called the multiplex PCR reads again in MiXCR, with one record for every CDR3 protein. The sample includes 65,000 to 95,000 distinct CDR3 sequences, 80% of them seen just once. The source material was lung tumor tissue. The TCR originated in a woman in her 50s with non-small cell lung cancer. J is TRBJ2-2 and V is TRBV4-3, with 8 bases fitting TRBD1. The CDR3 region is CASSHQWTGQLTGELFF. The CDR3 region has the DNA TGTGCCAGCAGCCACCAATGGACAGGGCAATTAACCGGGGAGCTGTTTTTT.